Each of the 6 T cell receptor beta chains below was sequenced from the same sample in a study of blood T cell repertoires in COVID-19. This table comes from immunoSEQ multiplex PCR, and its TCRdb copy is limited to in-frame clones, with some not included. The sample yields around 93,000 clones, around four fifths seen once. The sample consisted of peripheral blood. The receptor set was obtained from a woman older than 75 with acute or convalescent COVID-19.

The chain has TRBV5-1 and TRBJ1-6; a possible D gene is TRBD1 (5 bases). The germline V gene has CDR1 SGHRS and CDR2 YFSETQ. With 1 base removed from V and 8 bases from J, the gap between germline ends came to 13 bases. This CDR3 is 15 amino acids long. CDR3 amino acids: CASSLSAPGDSPLHF. The CDR3 DNA is TGCGCCAGCAGCTTGTCGGCTCCGGGGGATTCACCCCTCCACTTT. Variable domain in full (rest from reference TRBV5-1 and TRBJ1-6): KAGVTQTPRYLIKTRGQQVTLSCSPISGHRSVSWYQQTPGQGLQFLFEYFSETQRNKGNFPGRFSGRQFSNSRSEMNVSTLELGDSALYLCASSLSAPGDSPLHFGNGTRLTVT.

This chain joins TRBV29-1 and TRBJ2-5, with TRBD2 as a possible D gene (5 bases). Trimming took off 4 bases at V and 4 bases at J, with 7 bases between the two ends. CDR1 and CDR2 (germline): SQVTM, ANQGSEA. This CDR3 has 11 amino acids. CDR3 DNA sequence: TGCAGCGTTGTTCGGGGAGAGACCCAGTACTTC. As protein: CSVVRGETQYF.

This chain connects TRBV29-1 to TRBJ2-6, with D possibly matching TRBD1 (6 bases). V was cut by 5 bases and J by 4 bases, with 9 bases left in between. Germline V CDR1 and CDR2: SQVTM, ANQGSEA. The CDR3 sequence is 13 residues long. The CDR3 sequence: CSVRGSGANVLTF. CDR3 DNA sequence: TGCAGCGTTAGGGGGTCCGGGGCCAACGTCCTGACTTTC.

This clone was counted only a few times. CDR3 residues: CASSGTDNNEKLFF. The DNA of the CDR3 is TGTGCCAGCAGTGGGACAGATAATAATGAAAAACTGTTTTTT. The chain combines TRBV28 with TRBJ1-4; 7 positions agree with TRBD1. V was pared by 5 bases and J by 4 bases, with 4 bases of the junction left unmatched. The CDR3 runs 14 residues. Germline values: CDR1 MDHEN, CDR2 SYDVKM.

The chain is built from TRBV10-3 and TRBJ2-7; the match to TRBD2 covers 11 bases. The CDR3 spans 18 residues. The J segment lost 2 bases and the V segment lost 8 bases, leaving 17 bases of the junction unmatched. Germline lookup yields CDR1 ENHRY and CDR2 SYGVKD. For the CDR3, the DNA is TGTGCCATCCAGCCGGGACTAGCGGCGGGCGGGTCTACCTACGAGCAGTACTTC. Amino acid sequence: CAIQPGLAAGGSTYEQYF.

This rearrangement joins TRBV19 to TRBJ1-2; 7 bases align to TRBD1. Germline trimming cut 3 bases from V and 4 bases from J; bases unmatched to any gene: 11. Germline V gene lookup returns CDR1 LNHDA and CDR2 SQIVND (reference sequence). The CDR3 spans 16 residues. This CDR3 reads CASSIRGPQGGYGYTF. The CDR3 DNA reads as TGTGCCAGTAGTATTAGGGGGCCCCAGGGTGGCTATGGCTACACCTTC.